A single sample gave rise to the 4 T cell receptor beta chains below, sequenced in a study of shared clonotypes between healthy human individuals. Here immunoSEQ multiplex PCR was the method, and the copy in TCRdb shows in-frame clones only, minus some. The table lists some 2.4 million clones, over 85% of them singletons. The sequencing input was naive CD4+ T cells from PBMCs. Subset described: CD45RA+ positively selected. These receptors came from a man aged 18 to 35 in good health. Some clones in this sample may be carry-over from other donors' samples.

The J gene is TRBJ1-2, the V gene TRBV30; 7 nucleotides line up with TRBD1. Germline values: CDR1 GTSNPN, CDR2 SVGIG (reference sequence). The CDR3 loop spans 12 amino acids. J gave up 5 bases and V 7 bases, and 7 bases lay outside the gene matches. The CDR3 sequence is CAFSRQGYGYTF. Written as DNA, the CDR3 is TGTGCCTTTTCCAGACAGGGTTATGGCTACACCTTC.

The rearrangement uses TRBV7-2 and TRBJ1-2, with no clear D. Trimming shortened V by 5 bases and J by 2 bases, and 12 bases separated the two germline ends. The germline gives CDR1 SGHTA, CDR2 FQGNSA. The CDR3 loop spans 14 amino acids. The CDR3 loop reads CASSALRGNYGYTF. As DNA, the CDR3 is TGTGCCAGCAGCGCGTTGCGCGGAAACTATGGCTACACCTTC. Variable domain in full (rest from reference TRBV7-2 and TRBJ1-2): GAGVSQSPSNKVTEKGKDVELRCDPISGHTALYWYRQSLGQGLEFLIYFQGNSAPDKSGLPSDRFSAERTGGSVSTLTIQRTQQEDSAVYLCASSALRGNYGYTFGSGTRLTVV.

The rearrangement joins TRBV29-1 to TRBJ2-5; D gene ambiguous. The V and J ends lost 4 bases and 1 base respectively, with 22 bases between them. This CDR3 is built from 17 residues. Germline CDR1 and CDR2: SQVTM and ANQGSEA. The CDR3 loop reads CSVAGRLKKEVQETQYF. Written as DNA, the CDR3 is TGCAGCGTTGCCGGTAGACTGAAAAAAGAGGTCCAAGAGACCCAGTACTTC.

The chain links TRBV28 to TRBJ1-2; 9 bases are shared with TRBD1. The CDR3 loop spans 18 amino acids. CDR1 is MDHEN, CDR2 SYDVKM, per germline. J gave up 1 base and V 4 bases, and 13 bases lay outside the gene matches. CDR3 sequence (DNA): TGTGCCAGCAGTTCAGGCGGACTTAGACAGGGGGTTAACTATGGCTACACCTTC. Amino acids: CASSSGGLRQGVNYGYTF.